These 26 T cell receptor beta chains share one sample of origin, sequenced in a study of T cells in Graves' hyperthyroidism and ophthalmopathy. The investigators amplified TCR beta CDR3 regions from RNA transcripts. The TCR CDR3 first-round RT-PCR relied on the HTBI primer set. One entry per CDR3 protein, called by TCRdb with MiXCR from the multiplex PCR reads. The table records under 300,000 distinct CDR3 sequences, about 15% of them present only once. Sequences were obtained from blood. Receptors originate from a woman aged 45-59 years with Graves' hyperthyroidism that later progressed to Graves' ophthalmopathy.

The rearrangement links TRBV30 to TRBJ2-7; possibly TRBD1 for D (6 bases). The germline V gene has CDR1 GTSNPN and CDR2 SVGIG (reference sequence). This CDR3 contains 13 residues. V gave up 0 bases and J gave up 6 bases, with 12 bases separating them. This chain's CDR3 is CAWSVSGVAEQYF. The CDR3 DNA is TGTGCCTGGAGTGTTTCAGGGGTTGCCGAGCAGTACTTC.

The chain carries TRBV6-1 and TRBJ1-3, with TRBD1 as a possible D gene (5 bases). The V end was cut by 5 bases, the J end by 7 bases, with 18 bases between. The germline V gene encodes CDR1 MNHNS and CDR2 SASEGT. The CDR3 consists of 15 residues. The chain's CDR3 is CASSYTPWGRNTIYF. CDR3 bases: TGTGCCAGCAGTTACACCCCCTGGGGGAGGAACACCATATATTTT.

The chain is built from TRBV7-9 and TRBJ2-1, with TRBD1 matching 7 bases. The CDR3 is 13 residues long. Germline CDR1 reads SEHNR; CDR2 reads FQNEAQ (reference sequence). Trimming cost V 5 bases and J 9 bases; bases outside gene matches: 7. The CDR3 nucleotides are TGTGCCAGCAGCGACAGGGCTACAGGTGAGCAGTTCTTC. The encoded protein is CASSDRATGEQFF.

The chain has TRBV29-1 and TRBJ2-1; D might be TRBD2 (6 bases). CDR1 and CDR2 from the germline V gene are SQVTM and ANQGSEA. Trimming left V 4 bases short and J 8 bases short, with 12 bases between. The CDR3 covers 12 residues. The CDR3 sequence is CSVGRTGDEQFF. The CDR3 DNA reads TGCAGCGTTGGACGCACGGGAGATGAGCAGTTCTTC.

There are many counts of this clonotype. V and J are TRBV27 and TRBJ2-7, with 7 bases matching TRBD1. Germline V gene data show CDR1 as MNHEY and CDR2 as SMNVEV (reference sequence). V shed 5 bases, J shed 12 bases, and the junction held 13 bases outside the gene matches. The CDR3 length is 13 residues. The CDR3 DNA sequence: TGTGCCAGCAGTCCGGGACAGTTCCTCAGGGGGTACTTC. Protein sequence: CASSPGQFLRGYF.

The genes are TRBV20-1 and TRBJ2-7; 9 bases are a match to TRBD2. Germline trimming cut 4 bases from V and 0 bases from J; bases unmatched to any gene: 4. The germline gives CDR1 DFQATT, CDR2 SNEGSKA (reference sequence). The CDR3 length is 14 residues. The CDR3 nucleotides read TGCAGTGCTACTAAGACTAGCGGCTCCTACGAGCAGTACTTC. Translating it yields CSATKTSGSYEQYF.

The chain has TRBV2 and TRBJ1-2; TRBD1 might be the D (6 bases). Germline loops: CDR1 SNHLY, CDR2 FYNNEI. Trimming removed 3 bases at V and 2 bases at J, with 10 bases between. CDR3 length: 14 residues. The chain's CDR3 is CASSDAGDNYGYTF. For the CDR3, the DNA is TGTGCCAGCAGTGATGCAGGGGACAACTATGGCTACACCTTC.

The genes are TRBV4-1 and TRBJ2-5, with TRBD2 matching over 7 bases. CDR1 and CDR2 (germline): MGHRA, YSYEKL. This CDR3 has 14 residues. J lost 4 bases, V lost 6 bases, and 8 bases had no gene match. The CDR3 region is CASRPGLLRETQYF. CDR3 nucleotide sequence: TGCGCCAGCAGACCGGGACTACTCCGAGAGACCCAGTACTTC.

This clonotype has a handful of counts. Germline is not matched at one junction end, which may reflect a read error. The chain carries TRBV6-1 and TRBJ2-5; D is undetermined. In germline, CDR1 is MNHNS, CDR2 SASEGT. The CDR3 loop spans 13 amino acids. The CDR3 is CASSERDGEIQYF. The DNA of the CDR3 is TGTGCCAGCAGTGAGAGAGACGGAGAGATCCAGTACTTC.

This clonotype was counted ten times or more. This chain uses TRBV12-3 or TRBV12-4 with TRBJ1-2; 8 bases align to TRBD1. This CDR3 has 14 residues. V shed 5 bases and J 4 bases; nucleotides not matched to a gene: 6. The CDR3 DNA sequence: TGTGCCAGCAGTCCGTCAGGGGGCAGCTATGGCTACACCTTC. Translation: CASSPSGGSYGYTF.

This clonotype has a count of ten or more. CDR3: CASFLGTTSYEQYF. The CDR3 DNA follows: TGCGCCAGCTTCTTGGGGACAACCTCCTACGAGCAGTACTTC. V is TRBV5-1 and J is TRBJ2-7; a weak D match, TRBD1 (6 bases). This CDR3 region has 14 residues. The V gene lost 7 bases and the J gene lost 0 bases, with 14 bases spanning the gap. Germline CDR1 and CDR2: SGHRS and YFSETQ. The whole variable domain, remainder taken from reference TRBV5-1 and TRBJ2-7, is KAGVTQTPRYLIKTRGQQVTLSCSPISGHRSVSWYQQTPGQGLQFLFEYFSETQRNKGNFPGRFSGRQFSNSRSEMNVSTLELGDSALYLCASFLGTTSYEQYFGPGTRLTVT.

This clonotype occurred once. A read error is possible here, since a much larger clone lies one base away. The gene calls are TRBV25-1 and TRBJ2-7; 10 bases line up with TRBD1. The V segment lost 3 bases and the J segment 6 bases; nucleotides outside the gene matches: 11. The CDR3 sequence is 16 residues long. Germline V gives CDR1 MGHDK, CDR2 SYGVNS. The CDR3 DNA sequence: TGTGCCAGCAGTGATCCCGGGGACAGGGGTTACTGCGAGCAGTACTTC. It yields the protein CASSDPGDRGYCEQYF.

This clonotype has just one count. This chain joins TRBV2 and TRBJ1-5; possibly TRBD1 for D (6 bases). V lost 8 bases and J 6 bases, leaving 17 bases between the germline ends. This CDR3 contains 14 residues. Germline assignment: CDR1 SNHLY and CDR2 FYNNEI. In nucleotides, the CDR3 is TGTGCCAGCTGTCGGGCAGGGGCAGGTCAGCCCCAGCATTTT. This sequence encodes CASCRAGAGQPQHF.

V is TRBV24-1 and J is TRBJ1-5; 8 nucleotides agree with TRBD1. This CDR3 is 14 amino acids long. The germline V gene encodes CDR1 KGHDR and CDR2 SFDVKD. V lost 8 bases to trimming and J lost 2 bases; unmatched junction nucleotides: 4. CDR3: CATKGQGGNQPQHF. CDR3 bases: TGTGCCACCAAAGGACAGGGAGGCAATCAGCCCCAGCATTTT.

The sample holds a few counts of this clonotype. This chain links TRBV29-1 with TRBJ2-7; 9 bases align to TRBD2. The germline V gene has CDR1 SQVTM and CDR2 ANQGSEA. V shed 1 base, J shed 3 bases, and the junction held 4 bases outside the gene matches. The CDR3 consists of 14 residues. The CDR3 loop reads CSVEGPSGIYEQYF. The CDR3 nucleotides are TGCAGCGTTGAAGGTCCTAGCGGGATCTACGAGCAGTACTTC.

This clonotype was seen many times. The chain carries TRBV7-8 and TRBJ2-7; 10 nucleotides align to TRBD2. The ends lost 4 bases at V and 4 bases at J; junction bases unmatched: 7. Germline V CDR1 and CDR2: SGHVS, FQNEAQ. The CDR3 consists of 15 residues. This CDR3 is CASSSSSGRGYEQYF. The DNA of the CDR3 is TGTGCCAGCAGCTCATCTAGCGGGAGAGGATACGAGCAGTACTTC.

The DNA of the CDR3 is TGTGCCAGCAGAGGGACAGGACAGCGGGGCTACACCTTC. Translated, it gives CASRGTGQRGYTF. The rearrangement uses TRBV14 and TRBJ1-2, with 8 bases matching TRBD1. This CDR3 is built from 13 residues. Germline CDR1 is SGHDN and CDR2 is FVKESK. Trimming took 6 bases from V and 8 from J; bases not matched to a gene: 8.

Notes on this clonotype: Compared with germline, one end of the junction differs, possibly owing to a read error. This chain links TRBV5-4 with TRBJ2-1, with 9 bases fitting TRBD2. This CDR3 comprises 18 residues. Germline CDR1 is SGHNT and CDR2 is YYREEE (reference sequence). CDR3 nucleotide sequence: TGTGCCAGCAGCTCCCGAGGCGTAGCGGGAGCCTCCTGCAATGAGCAGTTCTTC. Its protein is CASSSRGVAGASCNEQFF.

This clonotype has ten or more counts. This chain connects TRBV29-1 to TRBJ2-7; 12 nucleotides match TRBD2. The CDR3 totals 16 residues. After removal of 0 bases from V and 2 bases from J, the junction contained 5 bases not matched to a gene. The germline V gene encodes CDR1 SQVTM and CDR2 ANQGSEA. Here the CDR3 reads CSVEDGGLAGTYEQYF. As DNA, the CDR3 is TGCAGCGTTGAAGATGGAGGACTAGCGGGAACCTACGAGCAGTACTTC.

The chain employs TRBV5-1 and TRBJ2-7; D perhaps matches TRBD2 (6 bases). V lost 4 bases and J 2 bases, leaving 13 bases between the germline ends. Germline V lookup: CDR1 SGHRS, CDR2 YFSETQ. The length of the CDR3 is 14 residues. This chain's CDR3 is CASSTGLGPYEQYF. CDR3 bases: TGCGCCAGCAGCACGGGACTGGGTCCCTACGAGCAGTACTTC.

The sample holds many counts of this clonotype. The chain joins TRBV12-3 or TRBV12-4 to TRBJ1-4; D call uncertain. Trimming stripped 5 bases from V and 4 bases from J, with 14 bases between. The CDR3 loop spans 15 amino acids. For the CDR3, the DNA is TGTGCCAGCAGTAAAACGGGCGTGGGTAATGAAAAACTGTTTTTT. It encodes CASSKTGVGNEKLFF.

At least ten counts were recorded for this clonotype. The chain links TRBV18 to TRBJ2-5, with D hard to call. The ends were cut back, 4 bases at V and 5 bases at J, with 11 bases in the middle. The CDR3 is 13 residues long. CDR1 KGHSH and CDR2 LQKENI come from the germline V gene. CDR3 nucleotides: TGTGCCAGCTCACGGTCAAAAGGGGAGACCCAGTACTTC. This codes for CASSRSKGETQYF.

This clonotype was detected ten times or more. The chain combines TRBV20-1 with TRBJ2-7; TRBD1 agrees at 10 bases. The length of the CDR3 is 13 residues. The germline gives CDR1 DFQATT, CDR2 SNEGSKA (reference sequence). The V segment lost 2 bases and the J segment 4 bases; nucleotides outside the gene matches: 2. The DNA for the CDR3 is TGCAGTGCTAGATGGGACAGGGGATACGAGCAGTACTTC. It yields the protein CSARWDRGYEQYF.

The chain is built from TRBV19 and TRBJ1-5; TRBD1 is a possible D gene (5 bases). The V end was cut by 7 bases, the J end by 0 bases, with 16 bases between. CDR3 length equals 16 residues. Per germline, CDR1 LNHDA and CDR2 SQIVND (reference sequence). DNA of the CDR3: TGTGCCAGTACCCGACGGGGCAGCAGTAGCAATCAGCCCCAGCATTTT. This sequence encodes CASTRRGSSSNQPQHF.

In regard to this clonotype: A much more abundant neighbour one base away suggests this may be a read error. The chain uses TRBV13 and TRBJ2-1; 7 nucleotides align to TRBD1. The CDR3 contains 16 residues. Germline CDR1 and CDR2: PRHDT and FYEKMQ (reference sequence). The CDR3 DNA follows: TGTGCCAGCAGCAATAACAGGGGCCTCTCCTACAATGGGCAGTTCTTC. This encodes CASSNNRGLSYNGQFF.

This clonotype came up many times. This chain joins TRBV5-1 and TRBJ1-5; a possible D gene is TRBD1 (6 bases). Between the trimmed V and J ends, which lost 3 bases and 7 bases, there was a span of 11 bases. Germline V lookup: CDR1 SGHRS, CDR2 YFSETQ. The CDR3 totals 13 residues. The CDR3 sequence: CASSSGDGQPQHF. The CDR3, as DNA: TGCGCCAGCAGCTCAGGGGATGGACAGCCCCAGCATTTT. The whole variable domain, filled in from reference TRBV5-1 and TRBJ1-5, reads KAGVTQTPRYLIKTRGQQVTLSCSPISGHRSVSWYQQTPGQGLQFLFEYFSETQRNKGNFPGRFSGRQFSNSRSEMNVSTLELGDSALYLCASSSGDGQPQHFGDGTRLSIL.